A selection of T cell receptor beta chains follows, all from one sample in a study of T-cell memory formation after mild COVID-19. TCRdb processed the 5' RACE reads anew with MiXCR; each CDR3 protein has one entry. The sample carries around 300,000 distinct CDR3 sequences, approximately 14% recorded once. Sequenced sample: PBMCs or a T cell subset sorted from them (not recorded which). The origin of the receptors is a man aged 18 to 35 who had mild COVID-19 (a few samples of this study predate the infection). Cell type and time point are not known. The CDR3 runs from the conserved cysteine through the conserved F or W. Each record gives: V gene, D gene, J gene, CDR3 length, clone size, CDR3 protein, CDR3 DNA. D genes are given only for firm matches. Clone size, where shown, is once, few, many, or a class for clones that have expanded.

v_call: TRBV27; d_call: TRBD1; j_call: TRBJ2-5; cdr3_length: 15; clone_size: few; cdr3_aa: CASSLRGLRQETQYF; cdr3_nt: TGTGCCAGCAGTTTGAGGGGGCTCCGCCAAGAGACCCAGTACTTC
v_call: TRBV6-2/TRBV6-3; d_call: .; j_call: TRBJ1-5; cdr3_length: 12; clone_size: few; cdr3_aa: CASGRDNQPQHF; cdr3_nt: TGTGCCAGCGGACGAGACAATCAGCCCCAGCATTTT
v_call: TRBV5-1; d_call: TRBD1; j_call: TRBJ2-7; cdr3_length: 14; clone_size: .; cdr3_aa: CASSSKGQTYEQYF; cdr3_nt: TGCGCCAGCAGCTCAAAGGGACAGACCTACGAGCAGTACTTC
v_call: TRBV5-4; d_call: TRBD2; j_call: TRBJ2-3; cdr3_length: 14; clone_size: .; cdr3_aa: CASSLKAGEDTQYF; cdr3_nt: TGTGCCAGCAGCTTGAAAGCGGGGGAAGATACGCAGTATTTT
v_call: TRBV12-3/TRBV12-4; d_call: TRBD2; j_call: TRBJ2-1; cdr3_length: 14; clone_size: .; cdr3_aa: CASSSGGALGEQFF; cdr3_nt: TGTGCCAGCAGTTCGGGGGGGGCTTTGGGTGAGCAGTTCTTC
v_call: TRBV6-6; d_call: TRBD1; j_call: TRBJ2-2; cdr3_length: 15; clone_size: .; cdr3_aa: CASSRSRQGTGELFF; cdr3_nt: TGTGCCAGCAGTAGATCAAGACAGGGGACCGGGGAGCTGTTTTTT
v_call: TRBV12-3/TRBV12-4; d_call: .; j_call: TRBJ1-1; cdr3_length: 17; clone_size: few; cdr3_aa: CASSFGGPIAGNTEAFF; cdr3_nt: TGTGCCAGCAGTTTTGGTGGCCCAATAGCCGGGAACACTGAAGCTTTCTTT
v_call: TRBV27; d_call: TRBD1; j_call: TRBJ1-2; cdr3_length: 15; clone_size: .; cdr3_aa: CASSLRDRGVYGYTF; cdr3_nt: TGTGCCAGCAGTCTCCGGGACAGGGGGGTATACGGCTACACCTTC
v_call: TRBV5-1; d_call: TRBD1; j_call: TRBJ2-2; cdr3_length: 15; clone_size: few; cdr3_aa: CASSLSTGGTGELFF; cdr3_nt: TGCGCCAGCAGCTTGTCTACAGGGGGCACCGGGGAGCTGTTTTTT
v_call: TRBV7-2; d_call: .; j_call: TRBJ1-2; cdr3_length: 15; clone_size: many; cdr3_aa: CASSSGQPANYGYTF; cdr3_nt: TGTGCCAGCAGCTCAGGACAACCCGCTAACTATGGCTACACCTTC
v_call: TRBV5-1; d_call: TRBD2; j_call: TRBJ2-1; cdr3_length: 15; clone_size: few; cdr3_aa: CASSEGLAGADEQFF; cdr3_nt: TGCGCCAGCAGCGAGGGACTAGCGGGGGCCGATGAGCAGTTCTTC
v_call: TRBV4-3; d_call: .; j_call: TRBJ2-2; cdr3_length: 14; clone_size: .; cdr3_aa: CASSQRLGTGELFF; cdr3_nt: TGCGCCAGCAGCCAACGTCTTGGGACCGGGGAGCTGTTTTTT
v_call: TRBV6-5; d_call: .; j_call: TRBJ1-2; cdr3_length: 12; clone_size: many; cdr3_aa: CASSLAGNGYTF; cdr3_nt: TGTGCCAGCAGCCTGGCAGGGAACGGCTACACCTTC
v_call: TRBV5-1; d_call: .; j_call: TRBJ2-5; cdr3_length: 15; clone_size: few; cdr3_aa: CASGPPSGLQETQYF; cdr3_nt: TGCGCCAGCGGCCCCCCCTCAGGGTTGCAGGAGACCCAGTACTTC
v_call: TRBV27; d_call: .; j_call: TRBJ1-6; cdr3_length: 14; clone_size: few; cdr3_aa: CASSSPLLDSPLHF; cdr3_nt: TGTGCCAGCAGTTCCCCTTTACTCGATTCACCCCTCCACTTT
v_call: TRBV3-1; d_call: .; j_call: TRBJ2-1; cdr3_length: 11; clone_size: few; cdr3_aa: CASRDYYEQFF; cdr3_nt: TGTGCCAGCAGAGACTATTATGAGCAGTTCTTC
v_call: TRBV3-1; d_call: TRBD2; j_call: TRBJ2-7; cdr3_length: 15; clone_size: few; cdr3_aa: CASSQAGSGAGEQYF; cdr3_nt: TGTGCCAGCAGCCAAGCGGGTAGCGGGGCGGGAGAGCAGTACTTC
v_call: TRBV5-1; d_call: .; j_call: TRBJ2-6; cdr3_length: 15; clone_size: .; cdr3_aa: CASSLAHSGANVLTF; cdr3_nt: TGCGCCAGCAGCTTGGCTCACTCTGGGGCCAACGTCCTGACTTTC
v_call: TRBV9; d_call: .; j_call: TRBJ2-5; cdr3_length: 15; clone_size: many; cdr3_aa: CASSKNVEGQETQYF; cdr3_nt: TGTGCCAGCAGCAAAAATGTCGAGGGGCAAGAGACCCAGTACTTC
v_call: TRBV7-2; d_call: .; j_call: TRBJ1-5; cdr3_length: 13; clone_size: .; cdr3_aa: CASSFRGAQPQHF; cdr3_nt: TGTGCCAGCAGCTTTCGGGGGGCCCAGCCCCAGCATTTT
v_call: TRBV20-1; d_call: .; j_call: TRBJ2-1; cdr3_length: 14; clone_size: few; cdr3_aa: CSARDFGGTNEQFF; cdr3_nt: TGCAGTGCTAGAGATTTCGGGGGGACAAATGAGCAGTTCTTC
v_call: TRBV20-1; d_call: .; j_call: TRBJ2-7; cdr3_length: 13; clone_size: few; cdr3_aa: CSAVGGREFEQYF; cdr3_nt: TGCAGTGCTGTGGGGGGCAGGGAGTTCGAGCAGTACTTC
v_call: TRBV10-3; d_call: TRBD1; j_call: TRBJ1-5; cdr3_length: 14; clone_size: few; cdr3_aa: CAIRGQGPNQPQHF; cdr3_nt: TGTGCCATCAGGGGACAGGGACCCAATCAGCCCCAGCATTTT
v_call: TRBV3-1; d_call: .; j_call: TRBJ2-1; cdr3_length: 15; clone_size: few; cdr3_aa: CASSQDLGRSNEQFF; cdr3_nt: TGTGCCAGCAGCCAAGATCTCGGACGGTCCAATGAGCAGTTCTTC
v_call: TRBV4-1; d_call: TRBD2; j_call: TRBJ2-1; cdr3_length: 16; clone_size: few; cdr3_aa: CASSQEGYSSGTSEFF; cdr3_nt: TGCGCCAGCAGCCAAGAAGGTTATAGTAGTGGGACTAGCGAATTCTTC
v_call: TRBV12-3/TRBV12-4; d_call: .; j_call: TRBJ2-2; cdr3_length: 14; clone_size: many; cdr3_aa: CASTLDSNTGELFF; cdr3_nt: TGTGCCAGCACCCTGGACAGCAACACCGGGGAGCTGTTTTTT
v_call: TRBV20-1; d_call: .; j_call: TRBJ1-1; cdr3_length: 13; clone_size: few; cdr3_aa: CSAKRGRDTEAFF; cdr3_nt: TGCAGTGCTAAGAGGGGAAGGGACACTGAAGCTTTCTTT
v_call: TRBV12-3/TRBV12-4; d_call: .; j_call: TRBJ1-5; cdr3_length: 15; clone_size: .; cdr3_aa: CASSLKAGNNQPQHF; cdr3_nt: TGTGCCAGCAGTTTAAAGGCAGGAAACAATCAGCCCCAGCATTTT
v_call: TRBV9; d_call: TRBD1; j_call: TRBJ2-6; cdr3_length: 17; clone_size: few; cdr3_aa: CASSKTGQGAGANVLTF; cdr3_nt: TGTGCCAGCAGCAAAACGGGACAGGGGGCTGGGGCCAACGTCCTGACTTTC
v_call: TRBV28; d_call: .; j_call: TRBJ2-1; cdr3_length: 11; clone_size: many; cdr3_aa: CASSRYNEQFF; cdr3_nt: TGTGCCAGCAGCCGTTACAATGAGCAGTTCTTC
v_call: TRBV7-2; d_call: TRBD1; j_call: TRBJ2-2; cdr3_length: 16; clone_size: .; cdr3_aa: CASSFKSGTGTGELFF; cdr3_nt: TGTGCCAGCAGCTTTAAATCCGGGACAGGGACCGGGGAGCTGTTTTTT
v_call: TRBV5-6; d_call: TRBD2; j_call: TRBJ2-1; cdr3_length: 15; clone_size: many; cdr3_aa: CASSLSPGGHNEQFF; cdr3_nt: TGTGCCAGCAGCTTGTCCCCGGGGGGGCATAATGAGCAGTTCTTC
v_call: TRBV5-6; d_call: .; j_call: TRBJ1-1; cdr3_length: 14; clone_size: .; cdr3_aa: CASSLVSGVTEAFF; cdr3_nt: TGTGCCAGCAGCTTGGTTTCAGGGGTCACTGAAGCTTTCTTT
v_call: TRBV4-3; d_call: .; j_call: TRBJ2-3; cdr3_length: 15; clone_size: .; cdr3_aa: CASSQSGQGTDTQYF; cdr3_nt: TGCGCCAGCAGCCAAAGCGGTCAGGGCACAGATACGCAGTATTTT
v_call: TRBV9; d_call: .; j_call: TRBJ1-1; cdr3_length: 14; clone_size: few; cdr3_aa: CASSVAGGGSEAFF; cdr3_nt: TGTGCCAGCAGCGTAGCGGGGGGAGGGAGTGAAGCTTTCTTT
v_call: TRBV6-5; d_call: TRBD1; j_call: TRBJ2-7; cdr3_length: 14; clone_size: many; cdr3_aa: CASSKPGQSYEQYF; cdr3_nt: TGTGCCAGCAGTAAGCCGGGACAGTCCTACGAGCAGTACTTC
v_call: TRBV27; d_call: TRBD1; j_call: TRBJ1-2; cdr3_length: 13; clone_size: .; cdr3_aa: CASSGQGAGGYTF; cdr3_nt: TGTGCCAGCAGTGGACAGGGGGCAGGGGGCTACACCTTC